Listed below are T cell receptor beta chains from one sample, sequenced in a study of regulatory T cells in long-lasting Graves disease. TCRdb processed the multiplex PCR reads anew with MiXCR; each CDR3 protein has one entry. This sample carries some 340,000 distinct CDR3 sequences, about 10% of them seen once, and the ten largest clones take about 19%. This same sample was also taken into another study, of T cells in Graves' hyperthyroidism and ophthalmopathy.

The material was peripheral blood mononuclear cells (PBMCs), obtained at new diagnosis, from a patient treated with antithyroid drugs. Receptor source: a woman under 30 with Graves disease. Both conserved end residues are part of each CDR3. Each record gives: D gene, V gene, clone size, J gene, CDR3 DNA, CDR3 protein. The D gene is left open where the match is weak. Only part of the rows carry a size: once, few, many, or a class if the clone is expanded.

d_gene: -
v_gene: TRBV5-1
abundance: many
j_gene: TRBJ2-1
CDR3nt: TGCGCCAGCAGCGGATCAGGGATCAGGTCCTACAATGAGCAGTTCTTC
CDR3aa: CASSGSGIRSYNEQFF

d_gene: -
v_gene: TRBV28
abundance: many
j_gene: TRBJ2-7
CDR3nt: TGTGCCAGCACGGCTAGCATCGACGAGCAGTACTTC
CDR3aa: CASTASIDEQYF

d_gene: -
v_gene: TRBV6-9
abundance: -
j_gene: TRBJ1-2
CDR3nt: TGTGCCAGCAGTTATTCGGGTTGCCGACTCTATGGCTACACCTTC
CDR3aa: CASSYSGCRLYGYTF

d_gene: -
v_gene: TRBV7-3
abundance: many
j_gene: TRBJ1-1
CDR3nt: TGTGCCAGCAGCCCGGGACCCGGGGGCACTGAAGCTTTCTTT
CDR3aa: CASSPGPGGTEAFF

d_gene: -
v_gene: TRBV30
abundance: -
j_gene: TRBJ2-1
CDR3nt: TGTGCCTGGGAAATTGGCAACTCCTACAATGAGCAGTTCTTC
CDR3aa: CAWEIGNSYNEQFF

d_gene: TRBD2
v_gene: TRBV3-1
abundance: many
j_gene: TRBJ2-1
CDR3nt: TGTGCCAGCAGCCAAGAAGGCGGGAGCTCCTACAATGAGCAGTTCTTC
CDR3aa: CASSQEGGSSYNEQFF

d_gene: -
v_gene: TRBV11-3
abundance: many
j_gene: TRBJ1-2
CDR3nt: TGTGCCAGCAGCTCCGATGGATCCTATGGCTACACCTTC
CDR3aa: CASSSDGSYGYTF

d_gene: -
v_gene: TRBV5-1
abundance: many
j_gene: TRBJ1-5
CDR3nt: TGCGCCGGCGCCAGGTTGGGATCTAGCAATCAGCCCCAGCATTTT
CDR3aa: CAGARLGSSNQPQHF

d_gene: TRBD2
v_gene: TRBV12-3/TRBV12-4
abundance: few
j_gene: TRBJ2-6
CDR3nt: TGTGCCAGCAGTACAGTGGGGGGGGAGGTGGGTGGGGCCAACGTCCTGACTTTC
CDR3aa: CASSTVGGEVGGANVLTF

d_gene: -
v_gene: TRBV12-3/TRBV12-4
abundance: -
j_gene: TRBJ1-5
CDR3nt: TGTGCCAGCAGTGAAGACAGATATAGCAATCAGCCCCAGCATTTT
CDR3aa: CASSEDRYSNQPQHF

d_gene: TRBD2
v_gene: TRBV20-1
abundance: many
j_gene: TRBJ2-7
CDR3nt: TGCAGTGCTCCGCCGAGGACTAGCGGGAGTGAGTACTTC
CDR3aa: CSAPPRTSGSEYF

d_gene: -
v_gene: TRBV27
abundance: many
j_gene: TRBJ2-1
CDR3nt: TGTGCCAGCAGTTTAGGCAGGGGGGTTAATGAGCAGTTCTTC
CDR3aa: CASSLGRGVNEQFF

d_gene: -
v_gene: TRBV27
abundance: many
j_gene: TRBJ2-1
CDR3nt: TGTGCCAGCAGTCCCTCCCGCTCCTACAATGAGCAGTTCTTC
CDR3aa: CASSPSRSYNEQFF

d_gene: TRBD2
v_gene: TRBV20-1
abundance: -
j_gene: TRBJ2-3
CDR3nt: TGCAGTGCTCCTTCGCTAGCGGCGTACACAGATACGCAGTATTTT
CDR3aa: CSAPSLAAYTDTQYF

d_gene: -
v_gene: TRBV7-9
abundance: -
j_gene: TRBJ2-2
CDR3nt: TGTGCCAGCAGCTTCGACAGTACGGCCGGGGAGCTGTTTTTT
CDR3aa: CASSFDSTAGELFF

d_gene: TRBD2
v_gene: TRBV28
abundance: many
j_gene: TRBJ2-1
CDR3nt: TGTGCCAGCAGTCACGTACTAGCGGGAGTAATAGTGGAATCCTACAATGAGCAGTTCTTC
CDR3aa: CASSHVLAGVIVESYNEQFF

d_gene: -
v_gene: TRBV2
abundance: many
j_gene: TRBJ2-3
CDR3nt: TGTGCCAGCAGTGCGCGGGCCAGCACAGATACGCAGTATTTT
CDR3aa: CASSARASTDTQYF

d_gene: TRBD1
v_gene: TRBV24-1
abundance: -
j_gene: TRBJ2-2
CDR3nt: TGTGCCACCAGTGACCCGGGACAGGGTCCCGGGGAGCTGTTTTTT
CDR3aa: CATSDPGQGPGELFF

d_gene: TRBD2
v_gene: TRBV29-1
abundance: many
j_gene: TRBJ2-1
CDR3nt: TGCAGCGTTGAGGGACTAGCGGGAAGACCCACCTACAATGAGCAGTTCTTC
CDR3aa: CSVEGLAGRPTYNEQFF

d_gene: TRBD1
v_gene: TRBV5-1
abundance: many
j_gene: TRBJ1-2
CDR3nt: TGCGCCAGCAGCTTGGTAGGGCAGGGGGCGAGAGTTGATGGCTACACCTTC
CDR3aa: CASSLVGQGARVDGYTF

d_gene: -
v_gene: TRBV7-8
abundance: many
j_gene: TRBJ2-1
CDR3nt: TGTGCCAGCAGCTTAGACCCTCGCGGGAACTACAATGAGCAGTTCTTC
CDR3aa: CASSLDPRGNYNEQFF

d_gene: TRBD2
v_gene: TRBV12-3/TRBV12-4
abundance: many
j_gene: TRBJ2-1
CDR3nt: TGTGCCAGTAGCCAAAGCGGGAGGGGCGAGAATGAGCAGTTCTTC
CDR3aa: CASSQSGRGENEQFF

d_gene: -
v_gene: TRBV9
abundance: many
j_gene: TRBJ2-3
CDR3nt: TGTGCCAGCAGCGCCCACGGGACTCCCACAGATACGCAGTATTTT
CDR3aa: CASSAHGTPTDTQYF

d_gene: -
v_gene: TRBV28
abundance: many
j_gene: TRBJ1-5
CDR3nt: TGTGCCAGCAGTTTAATGGGGTGGGCAGGGACCGTCTATAGCAATCAGCCCCAGCATTTT
CDR3aa: CASSLMGWAGTVYSNQPQHF

d_gene: TRBD2
v_gene: TRBV20-1
abundance: many
j_gene: TRBJ2-3
CDR3nt: TGCAGTGCTAGAAGACTAGCTTCTAGCACAGATACGCAGTATTTT
CDR3aa: CSARRLASSTDTQYF

d_gene: TRBD2
v_gene: TRBV28
abundance: many
j_gene: TRBJ2-1
CDR3nt: TGTGCCAGCAGTTCGGGGAGCGGGAGGAGCTCCTACAATGAGCAGTTCTTC
CDR3aa: CASSSGSGRSSYNEQFF

d_gene: -
v_gene: TRBV10-3
abundance: few
j_gene: TRBJ2-1
CDR3nt: TGTGCCATCACCGCAGACCCGGGTAACAATGAGCAGTTCTTC
CDR3aa: CAITADPGNNEQFF

d_gene: TRBD2
v_gene: TRBV7-6
abundance: few
j_gene: TRBJ2-5
CDR3nt: TGTGCCAGCAGCTTGGCCGGGACTAGCAAAGAGACCCAGTACTTC
CDR3aa: CASSLAGTSKETQYF

d_gene: -
v_gene: TRBV18
abundance: many
j_gene: TRBJ2-1
CDR3nt: TGTGCCAGCTCACCACCTAGCCGGGGTAGCTTCAGTTACAATGAGCAGTTCTTC
CDR3aa: CASSPPSRGSFSYNEQFF

d_gene: TRBD2
v_gene: TRBV2
abundance: -
j_gene: TRBJ2-1
CDR3nt: TGTGCCAGCAGTGAGAGCGGGAGGGCCGTCTACTACAATGAGCAGTTCTTC
CDR3aa: CASSESGRAVYYNEQFF

d_gene: -
v_gene: TRBV7-6
abundance: many
j_gene: TRBJ1-1
CDR3nt: TGTGCCAGCAGCTTAGCGCCAGGGATGAACACTGAAGCTTTCTTT
CDR3aa: CASSLAPGMNTEAFF

d_gene: -
v_gene: TRBV20-1
abundance: few
j_gene: TRBJ2-1
CDR3nt: TGCAGTGCTAGAGCGGACCGGTACAATCAGGGTTGGAATGAGCAGTTCTTC
CDR3aa: CSARADRYNQGWNEQFF

d_gene: TRBD2
v_gene: TRBV4-3
abundance: -
j_gene: TRBJ2-5
CDR3nt: TGCGCCAGCAGCCAAGGGCTAGCGGGAGAGACCCAGTACTTC
CDR3aa: CASSQGLAGETQYF

d_gene: -
v_gene: TRBV15
abundance: many
j_gene: TRBJ2-5
CDR3nt: TGTGCCACCGGGACTGGACCAGGTTCAGTAAGATACCAAGAGACCCAGTACTTC
CDR3aa: CATGTGPGSVRYQETQYF

d_gene: -
v_gene: TRBV9
abundance: few
j_gene: TRBJ2-5
CDR3nt: TGTGCCAGCAGCGTAGTGGGGGGACAACAAGAGACCCAGTACTTC
CDR3aa: CASSVVGGQQETQYF

d_gene: -
v_gene: TRBV7-8
abundance: once
j_gene: TRBJ1-2
CDR3nt: TGTGCCAGCAGCTTAGATCCCAACAACTATGGCTACACCTTC
CDR3aa: CASSLDPNNYGYTF

d_gene: TRBD1
v_gene: TRBV10-3
abundance: many
j_gene: TRBJ1-1
CDR3nt: TGTGCCATCAGACCGGGACAGGGGGGAAGGAGGAACACTGAAGCTTTCTTT
CDR3aa: CAIRPGQGGRRNTEAFF

d_gene: TRBD1
v_gene: TRBV7-9
abundance: many
j_gene: TRBJ1-5
CDR3nt: TGTGCCAGCAGCAAGACAGGGGGCAATCAGCCCCAGCATTTT
CDR3aa: CASSKTGGNQPQHF

d_gene: -
v_gene: TRBV30
abundance: few
j_gene: TRBJ2-3
CDR3nt: TGTGCCTGGAACTTAGGTTGGGGGGCCCACCACGAGGCAGATACGCAGTATTTT
CDR3aa: CAWNLGWGAHHEADTQYF

d_gene: -
v_gene: TRBV28
abundance: many
j_gene: TRBJ1-4
CDR3nt: TGTGCCAGCAGCTCTAGCGGACTGTTTTTT
CDR3aa: CASSSSGLFF

d_gene: TRBD2
v_gene: TRBV20-1
abundance: many
j_gene: TRBJ2-1
CDR3nt: TGCAGTGCTGTTAGCGGGAGGGCGCGCAATGAGCAGTTCTTC
CDR3aa: CSAVSGRARNEQFF

d_gene: -
v_gene: TRBV7-2
abundance: many
j_gene: TRBJ2-1
CDR3nt: TGTGCCAGCAGCTTAGATAGGGTAGCGCCCTACAATGAGCAGTTCTTC
CDR3aa: CASSLDRVAPYNEQFF

d_gene: TRBD1
v_gene: TRBV15
abundance: many
j_gene: TRBJ1-1
CDR3nt: TGTGCCACCAGCGAACGACAGGGGTCTGGGAACACTGAAGCTTTCTTT
CDR3aa: CATSERQGSGNTEAFF

d_gene: -
v_gene: TRBV28
abundance: many
j_gene: TRBJ1-5
CDR3nt: TGTGCCAGCAGACCCCGGCTGTGGAGCAATCAGCCCCAGCATTTT
CDR3aa: CASRPRLWSNQPQHF

d_gene: TRBD2
v_gene: TRBV27
abundance: few
j_gene: TRBJ2-7
CDR3nt: TGTGCCAGCAGTTTAGAATGGCTAGCGGGAGTTTACTCCGAGCAGTACTTC
CDR3aa: CASSLEWLAGVYSEQYF

d_gene: -
v_gene: TRBV7-2
abundance: many
j_gene: TRBJ1-3
CDR3nt: TGTGCCAGCAGCCCCTATTCCCTTGAAGGCGACACCATATATTTT
CDR3aa: CASSPYSLEGDTIYF

d_gene: -
v_gene: TRBV4-3
abundance: -
j_gene: TRBJ1-4
CDR3nt: TGCGCCAGCAGCCAAGGGAACAGGGATAATGAAAAACTGTTTTTT
CDR3aa: CASSQGNRDNEKLFF

d_gene: -
v_gene: TRBV28
abundance: many
j_gene: TRBJ1-1
CDR3nt: TGTGCCAGCAGCAGCATGAACACTGAAGCTTTCTTT
CDR3aa: CASSSMNTEAFF

d_gene: -
v_gene: TRBV7-2
abundance: many
j_gene: TRBJ2-7
CDR3nt: TGTGCCAGCAGCTTACGGGGCCCCCCAGGATACGAGCAGTACTTC
CDR3aa: CASSLRGPPGYEQYF

d_gene: -
v_gene: TRBV20-1
abundance: many
j_gene: TRBJ1-1
CDR3nt: TGCAGTGCTTTTGAGAATTTGAACACTGAAGCTTTCTTT
CDR3aa: CSAFENLNTEAFF

d_gene: TRBD2
v_gene: TRBV7-8
abundance: many
j_gene: TRBJ2-3
CDR3nt: TGTGCCAGCAGCTTCCCGGGACTAGCGGCCCTCACAGATACGCAGTATTTT
CDR3aa: CASSFPGLAALTDTQYF

d_gene: -
v_gene: TRBV5-1
abundance: many
j_gene: TRBJ1-4
CDR3nt: TGCGCCAGCAGCTTGGGCCTGAGGGTTGGAGAAAAACTGTTTTTT
CDR3aa: CASSLGLRVGEKLFF

d_gene: -
v_gene: TRBV27
abundance: many
j_gene: TRBJ1-2
CDR3nt: TGTGCCAGCAGCCTCGGACGGTCCAACTATGGCTACACCTTC
CDR3aa: CASSLGRSNYGYTF

d_gene: TRBD1
v_gene: TRBV6-5
abundance: few
j_gene: TRBJ1-2
CDR3nt: TGTGCCAGCAGTTCCCAGATACAGGGGAATGGCTACACCTTC
CDR3aa: CASSSQIQGNGYTF

d_gene: -
v_gene: TRBV6-1
abundance: many
j_gene: TRBJ1-2
CDR3nt: TGTGCCAGCAGTCCTCTGACAGGCAACTATGGCTACACCTTC
CDR3aa: CASSPLTGNYGYTF

d_gene: -
v_gene: TRBV20-1
abundance: few
j_gene: TRBJ1-5
CDR3nt: TGCAGTGCTAGACCCAGGGGTAATCAGCCCCAGCATTTT
CDR3aa: CSARPRGNQPQHF

d_gene: TRBD2
v_gene: TRBV20-1
abundance: few
j_gene: TRBJ2-7
CDR3nt: TGCAGTGCTCGTCTAGCGGGTGGAACCCACGAGCAGTACTTC
CDR3aa: CSARLAGGTHEQYF

d_gene: -
v_gene: TRBV7-9
abundance: many
j_gene: TRBJ1-1
CDR3nt: TGTGCCAGCAGGGTTACGGAGACCGAACCTGAAGCTTTCTTT
CDR3aa: CASRVTETEPEAFF

d_gene: -
v_gene: TRBV2
abundance: -
j_gene: TRBJ1-1
CDR3nt: TGTGCCAGCAGCACCCGCGGCGCGGCTTGGAACACTGAAGCTTTCTTT
CDR3aa: CASSTRGAAWNTEAFF

d_gene: TRBD1
v_gene: TRBV28
abundance: many
j_gene: TRBJ1-1
CDR3nt: TGTGCCAGCAGTACCCAGGGGGCATCGAACACTGAAGCTTTCTTT
CDR3aa: CASSTQGASNTEAFF